The text below deals with one T cell receptor beta chain. Its antigen is currently unknown. The data originate from a study of cytomegalovirus exposure and HLA in healthy donors. Study at large: According to later analysis, the same platform produced the 120 validation and 666 first-cohort repertoires.

Study-wide points: Among TCR sequences, most were rare, though some public TCRs appeared in many donors. Under in vitro conditions, a few CMV-associated chains were confirmed as specific for CMV antigens.

Germline V gives CDR1 MGHDK, CDR2 SYGVNS. The CDR3 is made up of 13 amino acids. Trimming removed 2 bases from V and 6 bases from J, with 11 bases in between. Generated by immunoSEQ multiplex PCR, the TCRdb table keeps only in-frame clones and is missing some. This sample has about 240,000 clones; 85% to 90% occur once, and the top ten carry roughly 2.5%. V usage is TRBV25-1 and J usage is TRBJ2-7; TRBD2 is a possible D gene (5 bases). The clonotype was recovered from a man between 18 and 35 years old in good health and CMV-seronegative. The sample was PBMCs. The CDR3 is CASSERVRGEQYF. The DNA for the CDR3 is TGTGCCAGCAGTGAACGGGTTCGGGGCGAGCAGTACTTC.